The 19 T cell receptor beta chains below were found in one sample sequenced in a study of PD-L1 blockade in urothelial cancer. Generated by immunoSEQ multiplex PCR, the TCRdb table keeps only in-frame clones and is missing some. Here the sample spans 70,000 to 75,000 clones, approximately 88% being singletons. This material consisted of PBMCs, taken around atezolizumab (anti-PD-L1) treatment. These receptors were collected from a man in his fifties or sixties with urothelial cancer.

The chain has TRBV29-1 and TRBJ2-1; TRBD2 is a possible D gene (5 bases). The CDR3 has 15 amino acids. Germline values: CDR1 SQVTM, CDR2 ANQGSEA. V shed 0 bases and J shed 0 bases, with 9 bases lying between them. The CDR3 is CSVEDRTSSYNEQFF. The CDR3 bases are TGCAGCGTTGAAGATCGAACTAGCTCCTACAATGAGCAGTTCTTC.

The J gene is TRBJ2-3, the V gene TRBV30; 12 nucleotides match TRBD2. The CDR3 loop spans 16 amino acids. The V segment lost 3 bases and the J segment 4 bases; nucleotides outside the gene matches: 8. Germline CDR1 is GTSNPN and CDR2 is SVGIG (reference sequence). The CDR3 sequence is CAWSPGLAGFSDTQYF. DNA of the CDR3: TGTGCCTGGAGCCCCGGACTAGCGGGGTTTTCAGATACGCAGTATTTT.

The chain is built from TRBV10-1 and TRBJ2-7, with D perhaps matching TRBD1 (6 bases). This CDR3 region has 15 residues. Trimming cost V 4 bases and J 0 bases, with 13 bases left between them. Germline CDR1 and CDR2: WNHNN and SYGVQD (reference sequence). CDR3 amino acids: CASSGPGQSSYEQYF. The CDR3 DNA sequence: TGCGCCAGCAGTGGCCCGGGACAAAGCTCCTACGAGCAGTACTTC.

The rearrangement joins TRBV5-5 to TRBJ1-1, with TRBD1 as a possible D gene (6 bases). Per germline, CDR1 SGHKS and CDR2 YYEKEE (reference sequence). CDR3 length: 15 residues. The V gene lost 0 bases and the J gene lost 3 bases, with 12 bases spanning the gap. The CDR3 DNA is TGTGCCAGCAGCTTGGGGGTCAAGGGGGACACTGAAGCTTTCTTT. Amino acid sequence: CASSLGVKGDTEAFF.

The CDR3 nucleotides read TGTGCCAGCAGTGAATCATTAGTTAGACAGGGGGCCGGAAACATTCAGTACTTC. It yields the protein CASSESLVRQGAGNIQYF. This chain connects TRBV6-1 to TRBJ2-4; 10 bases match TRBD1. V lost 2 bases to trimming and J lost 6 bases; unmatched junction nucleotides: 13. Germline CDR1 reads MNHNS; CDR2 reads SASEGT. The CDR3 is 18 amino acids.

The V call is TRBV28, the J call TRBJ1-2; no reliable D call. Germline CDR1 reads MDHEN; CDR2 reads SYDVKM. Trimming took 7 bases from V and 4 from J, leaving 13 bases between them. The CDR3 totals 13 residues. CDR3 in DNA: TGTGCCAGCACCCAAGGCGGCCGCTATGGCTACACCTTC. This encodes CASTQGGRYGYTF.

This sequence joins TRBV6-6 and TRBJ2-1, with D possibly TRBD2 on 5 matching bases. Trimming took off 7 bases at V and 7 bases at J, with 14 bases between the two ends. The CDR3 is 13 amino acids. In germline, CDR1 is MNHNY, CDR2 SVGAGI (reference sequence). The CDR3 loop is CASTPPGLNEQFF. CDR3 DNA: TGTGCCAGCACCCCCCCGGGGTTAAATGAGCAGTTCTTC.

This clone was observed a single time. The gene calls are TRBV6-1 and TRBJ1-5; tentatively, D is TRBD1 (6 bases). CDR1 and CDR2 (germline): MNHNS, SASEGT. V was trimmed by 7 bases and J by 7 bases, leaving 17 bases between them. The CDR3 length is 14 residues. The CDR3 reads CASKGLGGGQPQHF. CDR3 DNA sequence: TGTGCCAGCAAAGGTCTAGGGGGAGGGCAGCCCCAGCATTTT.

The V and J genes are TRBV4-3 and TRBJ2-5, with 10 bases identical to TRBD2. Germline V CDR1 and CDR2: LGHNA, YSLEER. The junction had 0 bases not matched to a gene; V was cut back by 4 bases and J by 1 base. The CDR3 length is 14 residues. The CDR3 DNA follows: TGCGCCAGCAGCCCTAGCGGGGGCCAAGAGACCCAGTACTTC. This sequence encodes CASSPSGGQETQYF.

The rearrangement uses TRBV2 and TRBJ2-3; 7 nucleotides agree with TRBD2. Unmatched junction bases numbered 6, after V lost 3 bases and J lost 0 bases. In germline, CDR1 is SNHLY, CDR2 FYNNEI. This CDR3 comprises 16 residues. The CDR3 DNA sequence: TGTGCCAGCAGTGAGTGGCGGGGGATTAGCACAGATACGCAGTATTTT. Protein product: CASSEWRGISTDTQYF.

Written as DNA, the CDR3 is TGCAGTGCTGAGCCGGGCCGGGGGGCTTTCTTT. Residues: CSAEPGRGAFF. The rearrangement joins TRBV20-1 to TRBJ1-1; weak D call: TRBD1 (5 bases). This CDR3 is built from 11 residues. Trimming took 5 bases from V and 11 from J, leaving 15 bases between them. The V gene's germline CDR1 is DFQATT and CDR2 SNEGSKA (reference sequence).

J is TRBJ2-5 and V is TRBV10-3; 7 positions match TRBD2. The DNA end favors TRBJ2-7, so the J call may be wrong. Germline CDR1 and CDR2: ENHRY and SYGVKD. The CDR3 is 15 residues long. CDR3 sequence (DNA): TGTGCCATCAGCCAGACTAGCCGGAGCTCCTACGAGCAGTACTTC. Its protein product is CAISQTSRSSYEQYF.

The chain couples TRBV11-2 to TRBJ2-3; D might be TRBD1 (5 bases). Trimming shortened V by 8 bases and J by 2 bases, and 11 bases separated the two germline ends. The CDR3 contains 13 residues. Per germline, CDR1 SGHAT and CDR2 FQNNGV. As DNA, the CDR3 is TGTGCCAGCCGTTGGGGCGCCACAGATACGCAGTATTTT. Its translation: CASRWGATDTQYF.

The V and J genes are TRBV5-4 and TRBJ2-1, with D uncertain. The germline V gene encodes CDR1 SGHNT and CDR2 YYREEE (reference sequence). The CDR3 runs to 11 residues. V gave up 7 bases and J gave up 5 bases, with 7 bases separating them. Here the CDR3 DNA reads TGTGCCAGCCATTCCCACAATGAGCAGTTCTTC. Protein product: CASHSHNEQFF.

This chain connects TRBV11-1 to TRBJ1-1; D ambiguous. In germline, CDR1 is SGHAT, CDR2 FQDESV (reference sequence). There are 14 residues in the CDR3. Trimming took off 5 bases at V and 1 base at J, with 11 bases between the two ends. This chain's CDR3 is CASSPVRWNTEAFF. The CDR3, as DNA: TGTGCCAGCAGCCCCGTCAGGTGGAACACTGAAGCTTTCTTT.

The V and J genes are TRBV19 and TRBJ1-5; D uncertain. The V gene's germline CDR1 is LNHDA and CDR2 SQIVND (reference sequence). Deletions cut 3 bases from V and 5 bases from J, with 8 bases between. CDR3 size: 13 residues. The CDR3 here is CASSISSHQPQHF. CDR3 nucleotides: TGTGCCAGTAGTATCTCCAGTCATCAGCCCCAGCATTTT.

This chain uses TRBV27 with TRBJ2-3; 9 bases align to TRBD1. J lost 2 bases, V lost 8 bases, and 11 bases had no gene match. This CDR3 spans 16 amino acids. Germline lookup yields CDR1 MNHEY and CDR2 SMNVEV (reference sequence). CDR3 coding DNA: TGTGCCAGCCGACTCGCCGGGACAGGGTACACAGATACGCAGTATTTT. This sequence encodes CASRLAGTGYTDTQYF.

The chain uses TRBV5-4 and TRBJ2-2, with 8 positions matching TRBD1. CDR3 size: 18 residues. Germline V CDR1 and CDR2: SGHNT, YYREEE (reference sequence). The V gene end was trimmed by 0 bases and the J gene end by 6 bases; junction bases not matched to a gene: 13. CDR3 in DNA: TGTGCCAGCAGCTTGGCGTGGGGTGGACAGGGACGGCCCGGGGAGCTGTTTTTT. It is translated as CASSLAWGGQGRPGELFF.

The gene calls are TRBV19 and TRBJ2-1; 10 bases agree with TRBD1. The V gene's germline CDR1 is LNHDA and CDR2 SQIVND (reference sequence). The junction had 17 bases not matched to a gene; V was cut back by 9 bases and J by 3 bases. The CDR3 contains 18 residues. This chain's CDR3 is CASSLGTGARSSYNEQFF. CDR3 nucleotide sequence: TGTGCCAGCAGTTTAGGGACAGGGGCCCGATCCAGCTACAATGAGCAGTTCTTC.